The 27 T cell receptor beta chains reported below all come from one sample, sequenced in a study of blood T cell repertoires in COVID-19. The data were produced by immunoSEQ multiplex PCR, yet TCRdb's version contains in-frame clones alone and is incomplete. The sample includes a few hundred thousand clones, about 88% of them seen just once. The sequenced sample consisted of peripheral blood. The receptors come from a woman between 45 and 65 years old with COVID-19, enrolled during active disease.

The chain has TRBV7-2 and TRBJ2-1; the match to TRBD1 covers 8 bases. V was clipped by 3 bases and J by 6 bases; unmatched bases: 4. Looked up from germline, CDR1 is SGHTA and CDR2 is FQGNSA. This CDR3 comprises 14 residues. CDR3 coding DNA: TGTGCCAGCAGCTTCGGACAGGGAGGCAATGAGCAGTTCTTC. Translated, it gives CASSFGQGGNEQFF.

V usage is TRBV30 and J usage is TRBJ1-1, with unresolved D. V was clipped by 0 bases and J by 8 bases, with 7 bases between them. CDR3 length: 11 amino acids. Germline CDR1 and CDR2: GTSNPN and SVGIG (reference sequence). The CDR3 sequence: CAWSVSGEAFF. As DNA, the CDR3 is TGTGCCTGGAGTGTATCCGGGGAAGCTTTCTTT.

This sequence joins TRBV19 and TRBJ1-1; D remains ambiguous. CDR3 size: 13 residues. Germline CDR1 is LNHDA and CDR2 is SQIVND (reference sequence). Trimming took 5 bases from V and 4 from J, leaving 11 bases between them. CDR3 sequence (DNA): TGTGCCAGTAGTTGGGCGGGAGGCACTGAAGCTTTCTTT. Amino acid sequence: CASSWAGGTEAFF.

This chain uses TRBV9 with TRBJ1-4; D remains ambiguous. Germline values: CDR1 SGDLS, CDR2 YYNGEE. V lost 0 bases and J lost 8, with 11 bases in between. This CDR3 has 14 residues. CDR3 sequence reads: CASSVAGPGEKLFF. CDR3 nucleotides: TGTGCCAGCAGCGTAGCAGGACCGGGGGAAAAACTGTTTTTT.

The V gene is TRBV19, the J gene TRBJ2-1; D is undetermined. With 5 bases removed from V and 5 bases from J, the gap between germline ends came to 13 bases. The length of the CDR3 is 14 residues. The germline V gene has CDR1 LNHDA and CDR2 SQIVND (reference sequence). For the CDR3, the DNA is TGTGCCAGTAGTTACGGCGGCGTTAACAATGAGCAGTTCTTC. Its protein is CASSYGGVNNEQFF.

This chain links TRBV19 with TRBJ2-1, with D maybe TRBD1 (6 bases). Germline-derived CDR1 and CDR2 are LNHDA and SQIVND (reference sequence). Trimming took 4 bases from V and 6 from J, leaving 16 bases between them. The CDR3 is 15 residues long. For the CDR3, the DNA is TGTGCCAGTAGTACGGCAGGGGTAATTGTCAATGAGCAGTTCTTC. It codes for CASSTAGVIVNEQFF.

The rearrangement joins TRBV12-3 or TRBV12-4 to TRBJ2-1; D not resolved. V lost 1 base to trimming and J lost 7 bases, with 5 bases between them. This CDR3 is 12 amino acids long. The CDR3 bases are TGTGCCAGCAGTTTAGTCCCGAATGAGCAGTTCTTC. Residues: CASSLVPNEQFF.

V and J are TRBV9 and TRBJ2-7; a weak D match, TRBD2 (6 bases). The V gene lost 3 bases and the J gene lost 1 base, with 17 bases spanning the gap. The germline gives CDR1 SGDLS, CDR2 YYNGEE. This CDR3 has 16 amino acids. The CDR3 DNA sequence: TGTGCCAGCAGCGCAAACCGGGACTCCCCTTCCTACGAGCAGTACTTC. Translation gives CASSANRDSPSYEQYF.

This clone was seen a handful of times. The chain couples TRBV12-5 to TRBJ2-3, with 9 bases that match TRBD2. The V gene's germline CDR1 is LGHNT and CDR2 FRNRAP. The CDR3 contains 15 residues. The ends lost 2 bases at V and 1 base at J; junction bases unmatched: 1. Here the CDR3 DNA reads TGTGCTAGTGGTTTGTCTAGCGGGGGCACAGATACGCAGTATTTT. Its protein is CASGLSSGGTDTQYF.

The rearrangement links TRBV19 to TRBJ1-5; 8 bases map to TRBD1. The CDR3 runs to 13 residues. Germline V lookup: CDR1 LNHDA, CDR2 SQIVND (reference sequence). Losses at the gene ends were 3 bases for V and 7 bases for J; bases not matched to a gene: 2. For the CDR3, the DNA is TGTGCCAGTAGTATCAGGGGGCGGCAGCCCCAGCATTTT. Its protein product is CASSIRGRQPQHF.

This clone has just one count. The rearrangement uses TRBV21-1 and TRBJ1-4; the table names TRBD1, a call not compared with the DNA. TRBV21-1 is assigned pseudogene status. CDR3 length: 14 amino acids. This CDR3 is CSPGTGGADEKLFF. CDR3 nucleotide sequence: TGTAGCCCGGGGACAGGGGGCGCGGATGAAAAACTGTTTTTT.

This chain joins TRBV3-1 (or the pseudogene TRBV3-2) and TRBJ1-2; D is undetermined. Germline assignment: CDR1 LGHDT and CDR2 YNNKEL (reference sequence). The V and J ends lost 0 bases and 11 bases respectively, with 4 bases between them. The length of the CDR3 is 10 residues. CDR3 in DNA: TGTGCCAGCAGCCAAGATAAATACACCTTC. It yields the protein CASSQDKYTF.

The chain has TRBV25-1 and TRBJ2-5, with TRBD2 matching over 9 bases. The CDR3 totals 17 residues. The germline gives CDR1 MGHDK, CDR2 SYGVNS. The V and J ends lost 6 bases and 1 base, in that order; junction bases with no gene match: 12. DNA for the CDR3: TGTGCCAGCAGCTCCCCCCGACTAGCGGCTATCCAAGAGACCCAGTACTTC. Translated, it gives CASSSPRLAAIQETQYF. The full variable domain, rest sourced from reference TRBV25-1 and TRBJ2-5, is EADIYQTPRYLVIGTGKKITLECSQTMGHDKMYWYQQDPGMELHLIHYSYGVNSTEKGDLSSESTVSRIRTEHFPLTLESARPSHTSQYLCASSSPRLAAIQETQYFGPGTRLLVL.

In DNA, the CDR3 is TGTGCCACCAGTGACGGGGTTCGAAATACGCAGTATTTT. This codes for CATSDGVRNTQYF. J is TRBJ2-3 and V is TRBV24-1; a possible D gene is TRBD2 (5 bases). Germline-derived CDR1 and CDR2 are KGHDR and SFDVKD. The germline V and J ends were trimmed by 4 bases and 7 bases, with 11 bases remaining between them. CDR3 length: 13 amino acids.

This chain connects TRBV6-5 to TRBJ1-6; D may be TRBD1 (5 bases). V was cut by 2 bases and J by 11 bases, with 10 bases left in between. This CDR3 contains 13 residues. Germline CDR1 and CDR2: MNHEY and SVGAGI. The CDR3 sequence is CASSYGPGAPLHF. In nucleotides, the CDR3 is TGTGCCAGCAGTTACGGGCCGGGGGCACCCCTCCACTTT.

The V gene is TRBV11-1, the J gene TRBJ2-7, with D perhaps TRBD2 (5 bases). Germline loops: CDR1 SGHAT, CDR2 FQDESV (reference sequence). The CDR3 spans 15 residues. Trimming took off 5 bases at V and 2 bases at J, with 16 bases between the two ends. CDR3 region: CASSAGRGWTYEQYF. In DNA form, the CDR3 reads TGTGCCAGCAGCGCAGGACGAGGGTGGACCTACGAGCAGTACTTC.

The CDR3 DNA reads TGTGCCAGTAGTACCGGGTCCGGGAGCTCCTACAATGAGCAGTTCTTC. This codes for CASSTGSGSSYNEQFF. This rearrangement joins TRBV19 to TRBJ2-1; D perhaps matches TRBD2 (6 bases). Germline V CDR1 and CDR2: LNHDA, SQIVND (reference sequence). The CDR3 contains 16 residues. Trimming took 4 bases from V and 0 from J, leaving 13 bases between them.

This clone was recorded once. The V and J genes are TRBV15 and TRBJ1-5; TRBD1 agrees at 7 bases. V dropped 6 bases and J dropped 8; count of bases not matched to a gene: 10. The germline V gene has CDR1 LNHNV and CDR2 YYDKDF (reference sequence). CDR3 length: 14 amino acids. The CDR3 reads CATRYAGGIEPQHF. CDR3 coding DNA: TGTGCCACCAGGTATGCAGGGGGGATTGAGCCCCAGCATTTT.

The chain has TRBV6-5 and TRBJ1-1; TRBD1 might be the D (6 bases). The V gene's germline CDR1 is MNHEY and CDR2 SVGAGI. This CDR3 contains 12 residues. The germline V and J ends were trimmed by 5 bases and 8 bases, with 12 bases remaining between them. CDR3 protein: CASSPRGEEAFF. CDR3 coding DNA: TGTGCCAGCAGTCCCAGGGGCGAAGAAGCTTTCTTT.

The chain is built from TRBV25-1 and TRBJ2-5; 8 bases align to TRBD1. Per the germline V gene, CDR1 is MGHDK and CDR2 is SYGVNS. The junction had 3 bases not matched to a gene; V was cut back by 3 bases and J by 0 bases. This CDR3 contains 15 residues. CDR3 sequence reads: CASSDWDRYQETQYF. CDR3 bases: TGTGCCAGCAGTGATTGGGACAGGTACCAAGAGACCCAGTACTTC.

The rearrangement uses TRBV19 and TRBJ2-1; TRBD1 matches 8 bases. Germline CDR1 and CDR2: LNHDA and SQIVND (reference sequence). CDR3 length: 16 amino acids. V shed 4 bases, J shed 0 bases, and the junction held 5 bases outside the gene matches. The CDR3: CASSTAGGFSYNEQFF. Written as DNA, the CDR3 is TGTGCCAGTAGTACTGCAGGGGGCTTCTCCTACAATGAGCAGTTCTTC. The entire variable domain, with the rest obtained from reference TRBV19 and TRBJ2-1, is as follows: DGGITQSPKYLFRKEGQNVTLSCEQNLNHDAMYWYRQDPGQGLRLIYYSQIVNDFQKGDIAEGYSVSREKKESFPLTVTSAQKNPTAFYLCASSTAGGFSYNEQFFGPGTRLTVL.

The rearrangement joins TRBV7-2 to TRBJ1-1; D perhaps matches TRBD1 (6 bases). The CDR3 has 16 residues. Looked up from germline, CDR1 is SGHTA and CDR2 is FQGNSA. V gave up 4 bases and J gave up 6 bases, with 21 bases separating them. In DNA, the CDR3 is TGTGCCAGCAGCTCATTTCGGAGGGGGGGCAAACCTGAAGCTTTCTTT. Translating it yields CASSSFRRGGKPEAFF.

The chain is built from TRBV10-3 and TRBJ1-3, with a weak D call TRBD1 (6 bases). The CDR3 length is 13 residues. Germline V gene sequence: CDR1 ENHRY, CDR2 SYGVKD. Trimming pared 7 bases from V and 1 base from J, leaving 8 bases between. This CDR3 reads CAIKQGSGNTIYF. CDR3 coding DNA: TGTGCCATCAAGCAGGGGTCTGGAAACACCATATATTTT.

This chain links TRBV7-3 with TRBJ2-3; 7 bases are a match to TRBD2. The CDR3 spans 15 residues. V trimming: 4 bases; J trimming: 4 bases; junction bases outside the gene matches: 8. The germline CDR1 and CDR2 sequences are SGHTA and FQGTGA. The CDR3: CASSSRRGESDTQYF. CDR3 in DNA: TGTGCCAGCAGCTCCAGACGGGGGGAGTCAGATACGCAGTATTTT.

The chain has TRBV6-5 and TRBJ2-3; D is unresolved. Germline V gene sequence: CDR1 MNHEY, CDR2 SVGAGI. V lost 3 bases, J lost 5 bases, and 18 bases lay in between. The CDR3 is 16 residues long. The CDR3: CASSYQSSGFEDTQYF. CDR3 sequence (DNA): TGTGCCAGCAGTTATCAATCGTCCGGGTTTGAAGATACGCAGTATTTT.

The chain recombines TRBV5-1 with TRBJ1-3, with 8 bases identical to TRBD1. CDR1 is SGHRS and CDR2 is YFSETQ in the germline V gene. V shed 3 bases, J shed 4 bases, and the junction held 3 bases outside the gene matches. This CDR3 comprises 14 residues. The DNA of the CDR3 is TGCGCCAGCAGCTCACAGGGGGTAGGAAACACCATATATTTT. Encoded protein: CASSSQGVGNTIYF.

The chain recombines TRBV7-2 with TRBJ1-3; no clear D gene. Per the germline V gene, CDR1 is SGHTA and CDR2 is FQGNSA. The CDR3 contains 16 residues. V lost 4 bases to trimming and J lost 0 bases, with 13 bases between them. The CDR3 nucleotides are TGTGCCAGCAGCTCGTTAGCTACTCTCTCTGGAAACACCATATATTTT. It codes for CASSSLATLSGNTIYF.